The present entry profiles one TCR beta chain with its context. Per the germline V gene, CDR1 is LNHNV and CDR2 is YYDKDF (reference sequence). The V gene lost 9 bases and the J gene lost 2 bases, with 10 bases spanning the gap. The CDR3 consists of 12 residues. Using immunoSEQ multiplex PCR, the repertoire was profiled, and TCRdb retains in-frame clones only, with some absent. The profile shows about 670,000 clones, just under 90% of them singletons. This sample stems from a study of blood T cell repertoires in COVID-19. The wider study: Both acute and convalescent COVID-19 samples were obtained from the United States, Italy and Spain.

V gene TRBV15 combines with J gene TRBJ1-2; possibly TRBD1 for D (5 bases). The receptor was isolated from a woman aged 18-29 years with acute or convalescent COVID-19. Input material: peripheral blood. CDR3 DNA: TGTGCCACGATAGGGGTCAACTATGGCTACACCTTC. Protein: CATIGVNYGYTF.